This T cell receptor (beta chain) was obtained from a study of blood T cell repertoires in COVID-19. The authors' processing: Amplification from reference gene primers served as the basis for estimated nucleated cell counts. Sequenced by immunoSEQ multiplex PCR; TCRdb stores in-frame clones only, minus some. The V and J calls and clone size come from that table; D and trimming were worked out from the DNA. Among around 160,000 clones listed, around nine tenths were seen once. Clinical history reported by participants formed the basis on which cohorts were assigned. CDR3 length: 12 residues. Trimming cost V 8 bases and J 8 bases; bases outside gene matches: 5. In germline, CDR1 is MDHEN, CDR2 SYDVKM.

The sample consisted of PBMCs or T cells enriched from blood (not recorded which). The sequence was obtained from a woman aged 30 to 39 with acute COVID-19. The chain couples TRBV28 to TRBJ1-4; TRBD1 aligns across 7 bases. The CDR3 DNA reads TGTGCCAGCCGGGACAGTAGAGAAAAACTGTTTTTT. This gives the protein CASRDSREKLFF.